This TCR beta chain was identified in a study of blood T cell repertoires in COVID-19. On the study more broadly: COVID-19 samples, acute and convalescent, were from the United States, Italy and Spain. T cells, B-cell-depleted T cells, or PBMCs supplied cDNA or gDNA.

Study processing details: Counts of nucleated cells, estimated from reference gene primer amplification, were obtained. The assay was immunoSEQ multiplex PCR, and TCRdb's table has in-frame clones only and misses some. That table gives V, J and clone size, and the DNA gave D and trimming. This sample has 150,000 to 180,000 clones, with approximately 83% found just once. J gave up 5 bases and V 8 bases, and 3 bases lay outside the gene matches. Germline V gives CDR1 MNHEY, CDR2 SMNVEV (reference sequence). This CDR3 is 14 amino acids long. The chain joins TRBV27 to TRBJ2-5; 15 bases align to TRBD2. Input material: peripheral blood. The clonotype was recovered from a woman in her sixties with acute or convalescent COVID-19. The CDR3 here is CASWGTSGGETQYF. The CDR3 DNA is TGTGCCAGCTGGGGGACTAGCGGGGGGGAGACCCAGTACTTC.